The sequence of this T cell receptor (beta chain) was determined in a study of OX40 agonist ivuxolimab in advanced cancers. Across the whole study: Eligibility rules accepted prior anti-PD-1, anti-PD-L1 or anti-CTLA-4 therapy, and over 30% had some. Among those treated, three patients had partial responses, one with hepatocellular carcinoma and two with cutaneous melanoma.

The J segment lost 5 bases and the V segment lost 4 bases, leaving 2 bases of the junction unmatched. The CDR3 is 12 residues long. CDR1 and CDR2 (germline): SGHRS, YFSETQ. General study findings and limits: The expanded peripheral T cells' antigen specificity was not determined. Nonresponders included some who also had low normalized T-cell clonal expansion.

Measured with immunoSEQ multiplex PCR; TCRdb has only the in-frame clones, and not every one. In the table there are 43,000 or so clones, around nine tenths of which are singletons. Of note for this clone: Its antigen is unknown.

This chain connects TRBV5-1 to TRBJ2-7; TRBD1 matches at 8 bases. Sequences were derived from CD4+ or CD8+ T cells sorted from blood, sampled in a trial of the OX40 agonist ivuxolimab. The source is an adult with an advanced solid tumor such as melanoma, head and neck, liver or kidney cancer. The CDR3 reads CASSPGGHEQYF. Here the CDR3 DNA reads TGCGCCAGCAGCCCAGGGGGCCACGAGCAGTACTTC.